One sample yielded the 29 T cell receptor beta chains listed below, sequenced in a study of identical twins. TCRdb used MiXCR to reprocess the 5' RACE reads, holding one entry per CDR3 protein. The data contain some 1,600,000 distinct CDR3 sequences, 25% to 35% of them singletons. Material: cord blood. The receptors were sampled from a newborn girl in good health.

Concerning this clonotype itself: The germline gene is not matched at one end of the junction; a read error may be the cause. This chain joins TRBV11-2 and TRBJ2-3, with D possibly being TRBD2 (6 bases). Germline V CDR1 and CDR2: SGHAT, FQNNGV. The CDR3 sequence is 12 residues long. In nucleotides, the CDR3 is TGTGCCAACAGCCCGGGGGCAGATACGCAGTATTTT. The encoded protein is CANSPGADTQYF.

The gene calls are TRBV27 and TRBJ2-7; no definite D call. In germline, CDR1 is MNHEY, CDR2 SMNVEV (reference sequence). CDR3 length equals 14 residues. Trimming stripped 3 bases from V and 6 bases from J, with 15 bases between. The CDR3 reads CASSFRDGSREQYF. The CDR3 bases are TGTGCCAGCAGTTTTAGAGACGGGTCACGCGAGCAGTACTTC.

The chain combines TRBV20-1 with TRBJ2-3; D gene ambiguous. Between the trimmed V and J ends, which lost 0 bases and 0 bases, there was a span of 7 bases. Germline CDR1 reads DFQATT; CDR2 reads SNEGSKA (reference sequence). The CDR3 loop spans 14 amino acids. CDR3 sequence reads: CSARDQASTDTQYF. The CDR3 DNA is TGCAGTGCTAGAGATCAGGCTAGCACAGATACGCAGTATTTT.

This clonotype was recorded a few times. The chain is built from TRBV27 and TRBJ2-5; D gene ambiguous. The end of the DNA aligns better with TRBJ2-1, so the J call may be wrong. The length of the CDR3 is 16 residues. CDR1 MNHEY and CDR2 SMNVEV come from the germline V gene (reference sequence). CDR3 bases: TGTGCCAGCAGTTTTCTACCACCCAGGTTACAAGAGACCCAGTTCTTC. This gives the protein CASSFLPPRLQETQFF.

In its sample, this clonotype was seen a few times. The chain uses TRBV28 and TRBJ2-1, with D maybe TRBD2 (5 bases). V was trimmed by 7 bases and J by 4 bases, leaving 17 bases between them. CDR3 length: 15 amino acids. In germline, CDR1 is MDHEN, CDR2 SYDVKM. The chain's CDR3 is CASTNRARGYNEQFF. CDR3 coding DNA: TGTGCCAGCACAAACCGGGCCCGGGGATACAATGAGCAGTTCTTC.

This clonotype was detected only a few times. The chain employs TRBV11-2 and TRBJ2-1; D tentatively fits TRBD1 or TRBD2 (5 bases each). The germline CDR1 and CDR2 sequences are SGHAT and FQNNGV. The CDR3 is 13 residues long. V lost 5 bases and J 8 bases, leaving 13 bases between the germline ends. The CDR3 loop reads CASSPPEGHEQFF. DNA of the CDR3: TGTGCCAGCAGCCCCCCCGAGGGACATGAGCAGTTCTTC.

This clonotype was seen more than once but under ten times. This chain uses TRBV12-3 or TRBV12-4 with TRBJ1-2, with no clear D. V was trimmed by 6 bases and J by 4 bases, leaving 12 bases between them. The CDR3 totals 13 residues. CDR3 bases: TGTGCCAGCAGACTTATGGATTCCTATGGCTACACCTTC. Translated: CASRLMDSYGYTF.

Ten or more counts support this clonotype. V usage is TRBV2 and J usage is TRBJ2-7, with no clear D. The germline gives CDR1 SNHLY, CDR2 FYNNEI. This CDR3 is 11 amino acids long. Trimming removed 7 bases at V and 7 bases at J, with 11 bases between. CDR3 DNA: TGTGCCAGCATTCAGGTAGAGGAGCAGTACTTC. It translates to CASIQVEEQYF. Supplemented by reference TRBV2 and TRBJ2-7, the full variable domain reads EPEVTQTPSHQVTQMGQEVILRCVPISNHLYFYWYRQILGQKVEFLVSFYNNEISEKSEIFDDQFSVERPDGSNFTLKIRSTKLEDSAMYFCASIQVEEQYFGPGTRLTVT.

This clonotype was seen a few times. DNA for the CDR3: TGTGCCAGCAGTGAAGGCAGGGGACTAGCGGGAGGCAGGGAGACCCAGTACTTC. Protein sequence: CASSEGRGLAGGRETQYF. The rearrangement joins TRBV2 to TRBJ2-5, with TRBD2 matching 15 bases. Trimming took 1 base from V and 5 from J; bases not matched to a gene: 8. The CDR3 runs to 18 residues. Germline V gives CDR1 SNHLY, CDR2 FYNNEI.

This sequence joins TRBV28 and TRBJ1-1; 9 nucleotides line up with TRBD1. The ends lost 5 bases at V and 5 bases at J; junction bases unmatched: 9. Germline V CDR1 and CDR2: MDHEN, SYDVKM. The CDR3 covers 15 residues. The CDR3 coding sequence is TGTGCCAGCAGTCTGTACAGGGGGCTAAGTACTGAAGCTTTCTTT. It encodes CASSLYRGLSTEAFF.

The CDR3 bases are TGTGCCAGCAGGGGGGATAACACTGAAGCTTTCTTT. This sequence encodes CASRGDNTEAFF. The chain is built from TRBV2 and TRBJ1-1; D is possibly TRBD1 (5 bases). The CDR3 sequence is 12 residues long. Trimming cost V 6 bases and J 2 bases, with 7 bases left between them. Per the germline V gene, CDR1 is SNHLY and CDR2 is FYNNEI.

This clonotype occurred a few times. The chain's CDR3 is CASSLAGTPAYNEQFF. The CDR3 region has the DNA TGCGCCAGCAGCTTGGCCGGGACGCCGGCCTACAATGAGCAGTTCTTC. The chain links TRBV5-1 to TRBJ2-1; D tentatively reads TRBD1 or TRBD2 (5 bases each). The length of the CDR3 is 16 residues. Trimming pared 0 bases from V and 2 bases from J, leaving 12 bases between. Germline V CDR1 and CDR2: SGHRS, YFSETQ.

J is TRBJ1-2 and V is TRBV20-1; TRBD1 agrees at 8 bases. V lost 5 bases, J lost 7 bases, and 9 bases stayed unmatched. Germline CDR1 reads DFQATT; CDR2 reads SNEGSKA (reference sequence). The CDR3 is 13 amino acids. CDR3 nucleotides: TGCAGTGCTCCTAGCGACAGGGGCCCTGGCTACACCTTC. This sequence encodes CSAPSDRGPGYTF.

This clonotype was recorded a few times. V usage is TRBV7-9 and J usage is TRBJ2-1; D not resolved. The CDR3 spans 12 residues. CDR1 and CDR2 from the germline V gene are SEHNR and FQNEAQ (reference sequence). V shed 5 bases and J shed 9 bases, with 11 bases lying between them. The CDR3 DNA reads as TGTGCCAGCAGCCGAGGAGCAGGTGAGCAGTTCTTC. It is translated as CASSRGAGEQFF.

This clonotype was counted a few times. The chain links TRBV12-5 to TRBJ2-1, with TRBD2 matching 14 bases. The CDR3 runs 17 residues. CDR1 and CDR2 from the germline V gene are LGHNT and FRNRAP. Trimming at V came to 6 bases and at J to 8 bases, leaving 12 bases not matched to a gene. The CDR3 sequence: CASGLRLAGGPRHEQFF. Here the CDR3 DNA reads TGTGCTAGTGGCCTCCGACTAGCGGGGGGGCCTAGGCATGAGCAGTTCTTC.

This clonotype was detected a few times. CDR3 loop: CSARDSLTPLPEQFF. CDR3 coding DNA: TGCAGTGCTAGAGATAGCCTAACCCCCCTACCTGAGCAGTTCTTC. The rearrangement joins TRBV20-1 to TRBJ2-1; D gene uncertain. This CDR3 is built from 15 residues. The germline V and J ends were trimmed by 0 bases and 9 bases, with 18 bases remaining between them. CDR1 is DFQATT and CDR2 is SNEGSKA in the germline V gene (reference sequence).

This clonotype turned up a few times. The gene calls are TRBV6-1 and TRBJ1-1, with D possibly being TRBD1 (6 bases). The CDR3 is 11 residues long. Germline loops: CDR1 MNHNS, CDR2 SASEGT. This chain's CDR3 is CGTGLNTEAFF. The CDR3 DNA sequence: TGTGGTACAGGGTTGAACACTGAAGCTTTCTTT.

This clonotype was seen more than once but under ten times. This CDR3 reads CASSKIPGPMNTEAFF. The CDR3 DNA reads as TGTGCCAGCAGCAAGATTCCCGGACCCATGAACACTGAAGCTTTCTTT. The chain links TRBV21-1 to TRBJ1-1; the tabulated D call, TRBD1, remains unverified against the DNA. TRBV21-1 is classified as a pseudogene. The CDR3 loop spans 16 amino acids.

The genes are TRBV29-1 and TRBJ1-5; TRBD1 matches at 8 bases. V shed 5 bases, J shed 7 bases, and the junction held 4 bases outside the gene matches. This CDR3 is built from 12 residues. Germline V gives CDR1 SQVTM, CDR2 ANQGSEA. The CDR3 reads CSVSGQGQPQHF. For the CDR3, the DNA is TGCAGCGTTTCAGGACAGGGACAGCCCCAGCATTTT.

In regard to this clonotype: A clone one base away is much larger, so this may be a read error. The J gene is TRBJ2-1, the V gene TRBV5-1; D gene ambiguous. The CDR3 contains 12 residues. The V end was cut by 3 bases, the J end by 5 bases, with 6 bases between. CDR1 and CDR2 from the germline V gene are SGHRS and YFSETQ. The CDR3 region is CASSSVDNEQFF. CDR3 sequence (DNA): TGCGCCAGCAGCTCGGTCGACAATGAGCAGTTCTTC.

This clonotype has a handful of counts. J is TRBJ1-1 and V is TRBV7-9, with a weak D call TRBD1 (5 bases). In germline, CDR1 is SEHNR, CDR2 FQNEAQ (reference sequence). This CDR3 has 17 amino acids. Trimming stripped 5 bases from V and 4 bases from J, with 23 bases between. This CDR3 is CASSPNGYRMGGTEAFF. DNA of the CDR3: TGTGCCAGCAGCCCTAACGGGTATCGGATGGGGGGCACTGAAGCTTTCTTT. Variable domain in full (rest from reference TRBV7-9 and TRBJ1-1): DTGVSQNPRHKITKRGQNVTFRCDPISEHNRLYWYRQTLGQGPEFLTYFQNEAQLEKSRLLSDRFSAERPKGSFSTLEIQRTEQGDSAMYLCASSPNGYRMGGTEAFFGQGTRLTVV.

This chain links TRBV27 with TRBJ2-5; 8 bases fit TRBD2. The CDR3 contains 15 residues. Trimming took 2 bases from V and 1 from J; bases not matched to a gene: 3. From germline, CDR1 is MNHEY and CDR2 SMNVEV (reference sequence). The CDR3 region is CASSLAGRVQETQYF. As DNA, the CDR3 is TGTGCCAGCAGTTTAGCCGGGAGGGTCCAAGAGACCCAGTACTTC.

V usage is TRBV19 and J usage is TRBJ2-1; TRBD2 aligns across 10 bases. The CDR3 is 18 residues long. In germline, CDR1 is LNHDA, CDR2 SQIVND (reference sequence). V trimming: 3 bases; J trimming: 5 bases; junction bases outside the gene matches: 13. The CDR3 DNA reads TGTGCCAGTAGTATGCCCCGGGACGGGACTAGCGAAGACAATGAGCAGTTCTTC. Protein sequence: CASSMPRDGTSEDNEQFF.

The CDR3 DNA reads as TGTGCCAGCAGCAAAGGTCCGGGGCCACAAAACACAGATACGCAGTATTTT. This codes for CASSKGPGPQNTDTQYF. The J gene is TRBJ2-3, the V gene TRBV27; D is possibly TRBD1 or TRBD2 (5 bases each). Germline CDR1 reads MNHEY; CDR2 reads SMNVEV (reference sequence). The V and J ends lost 6 bases and 2 bases respectively, with 21 bases between them. CDR3 length: 17 residues.

This clonotype was seen ten or more times. The rearrangement links TRBV10-3 to TRBJ2-3; 13 nucleotides match TRBD2. The trim removed 10 bases at V and 1 base at J, leaving 2 bases unmatched. The CDR3 length is 14 residues. Germline V CDR1 and CDR2: ENHRY, SYGVKD. CDR3 loop: CATGLAGGTDTQYF. The CDR3 DNA sequence: TGTGCCACCGGACTAGCGGGGGGCACAGATACGCAGTATTTT.

This clonotype was counted between two and nine times. The V gene is TRBV6-6, the J gene TRBJ2-5; D may be TRBD1 or TRBD2 (6 bases each). Trimming stripped 6 bases from V and 1 base from J, with 12 bases between. The germline V gene encodes CDR1 MNHNY and CDR2 SVGAGI (reference sequence). This CDR3 has 14 residues. The CDR3 loop reads CASSRGPIQETQYF. CDR3 in DNA: TGTGCCAGCAGCCGGGGGCCTATCCAAGAGACCCAGTACTTC.

This clonotype turned up a few times. Germline and junction disagree at one end, which may indicate a read error. The gene calls are TRBV6-2 or TRBV6-3 and TRBJ2-7, with D tentatively TRBD2 (6 bases). Germline CDR1 MNHEY, CDR2 SVGEGT. The CDR3 contains 15 residues. Here the CDR3 DNA reads TGTGGCAGCAGTTACCCGACTAGAGCCCTCTACGAGCAGTACTTC. As protein: CGSSYPTRALYEQYF.

This clonotype was detected a few times. CDR3 region: CSATPGRVDTQYF. The CDR3, as DNA: TGCAGTGCTACCCCTGGACGCGTAGATACGCAGTATTTT. The chain links TRBV20-1 to TRBJ2-3; no clear D. CDR3 size: 13 residues. Germline CDR1 and CDR2: DFQATT and SNEGSKA (reference sequence). Trimming cost V 4 bases and J 5 bases, with 13 bases left between them.

V usage is TRBV5-1 and J usage is TRBJ2-5; 11 nucleotides align to TRBD2. With 0 bases clipped from V and 2 bases from J, the junction kept 6 bases outside the gene matches. The germline V gene has CDR1 SGHRS and CDR2 YFSETQ. The CDR3 sequence is 17 residues long. The CDR3 coding sequence is TGCGCCAGCAGCTTGGCGTTAGCGGGAGGGCCGCAAGAGACCCAGTACTTC. Encoded protein: CASSLALAGGPQETQYF. Using reference TRBV5-1 and TRBJ2-5 for the parts outside the CDR3, the full variable domain is KAGVTQTPRYLIKTRGQQVTLSCSPISGHRSVSWYQQTPGQGLQFLFEYFSETQRNKGNFPGRFSGRQFSNSRSEMNVSTLELGDSALYLCASSLALAGGPQETQYFGPGTRLLVL.